The sequence of this T cell receptor (beta chain) was determined in a study of shared clonotypes between healthy human individuals. Profiled with immunoSEQ multiplex PCR; TCRdb holds only in-frame clones, not every one. The sample contains 2 million to 2.5 million clones, almost 96% of which appear only once. Material for sequencing was naive CD4+ T cells sorted from blood. Subset: CD45RA+ positively selected. This clonotype was sampled from a man between 18 and 29 years old in good health.

The CDR3 region is CASSRPGQGGGELFF. The DNA of the CDR3 is TGTGCCAGCTCACGACCGGGACAGGGAGGCGGGGAGCTGTTTTTT. V usage is TRBV18 and J usage is TRBJ2-2; 9 bases are shared with TRBD1. CDR3 length: 15 residues. V shed 4 bases and J 7 bases; nucleotides not matched to a gene: 7. Germline V gene sequence: CDR1 KGHSH, CDR2 LQKENI.